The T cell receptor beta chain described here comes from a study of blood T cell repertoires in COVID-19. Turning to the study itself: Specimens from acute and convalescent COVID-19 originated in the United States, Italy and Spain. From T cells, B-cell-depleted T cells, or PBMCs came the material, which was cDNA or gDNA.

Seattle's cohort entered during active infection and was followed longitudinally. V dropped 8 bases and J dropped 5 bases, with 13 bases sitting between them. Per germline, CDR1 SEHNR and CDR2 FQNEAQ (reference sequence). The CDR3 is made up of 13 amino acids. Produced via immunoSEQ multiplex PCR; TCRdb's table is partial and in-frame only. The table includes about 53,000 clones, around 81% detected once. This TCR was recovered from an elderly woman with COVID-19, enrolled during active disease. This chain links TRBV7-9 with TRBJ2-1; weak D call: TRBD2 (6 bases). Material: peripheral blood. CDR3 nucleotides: TGTGCCAGCGAAGTAGCGGTGAACAATGAGCAGTTCTTC. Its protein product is CASEVAVNNEQFF.